This T cell receptor beta chain stems from a study of T cells in Graves' hyperthyroidism and ophthalmopathy. RNA transcripts gave rise to amplified TCR beta CDR3 regions. TCR CDR3 regions were first amplified by RT-PCR with HTBI primers. In TCRdb, the multiplex PCR reads were re-called with MiXCR into one record per CDR3 protein. This sample yields approximately 600,000 distinct CDR3 sequences, of which about a fifth are seen a single time; 34% belongs to the top ten. Findings of the study overall: Ophthalmopathy could be told apart from stable hyperthyroidism with a 13 V-J model.

This clonotype was detected many times. Its antigen remains unknown. A patient was excluded if there was uncontrolled infection, other autoimmune disease, pregnancy or lactation. The V segment lost 3 bases and the J segment 6 bases; nucleotides outside the gene matches: 8. Looked up from germline, CDR1 is KGHDR and CDR2 is SFDVKD. The CDR3 covers 15 residues. This clonotype was obtained from a man between 25 and 39 years old with Graves' ophthalmopathy. Sequenced sample: blood. The chain combines TRBV24-1 with TRBJ2-3; the match to TRBD1 covers 7 bases. The CDR3: CATSDVDRAEDTQYF. The CDR3 nucleotides read TGTGCCACCAGTGATGTCGACAGGGCTGAGGATACGCAGTATTTT.